This section outlines one T cell receptor (beta chain) sequence together with its context. Its matching antigen is unknown. The germline CDR1 and CDR2 sequences are SSHAT and FNYEAQ (reference sequence). This CDR3 region has 14 residues. V gave up 1 base and J gave up 6 bases; unmatched junction bases: 3. These data are taken from a study of T cell responses to AZD1222 COVID-19 vaccine. Study results and caveats: Spike as a whole was targeted by vaccine-associated CD4 TCRs, dominant at 160-218 and 743-854. Recipients of AZD1222 seropositive at baseline numbered only 6 or 7. In the spike-specific TCR repertoire, nearly half reportedly target unmutated variant regions. The peak T cell response came first, and repertoires were sampled only after it.

Produced via immunoSEQ multiplex PCR; TCRdb's table is partial and in-frame only. The data show about 130,000 clones, with roughly 91% seen just once and under 1.2% held by the top ten. The chain joins TRBV7-7 to TRBJ2-3; 8 bases line up with TRBD1. The material sequenced was peripheral blood, taken 28 days after the second AZD1222 dose. This receptor was identified in an adult who received the AZD1222 COVID-19 vaccine. Written as DNA, the CDR3 is TGTGCCAGCAGCTTAGGGACAGGGTTGGATACGCAGTATTTT. Amino acids: CASSLGTGLDTQYF.